The next 16 T cell receptor beta chains were all read from a single sample in a study of T-cell reconstitution after alpha-beta-depleted transplantation in children. Preparation of the TCRbeta library used unique molecular identifiers. MiXCR was run by TCRdb on the PCR reads, yielding one entry per CDR3 protein. Here the sample spans 200,000 to 250,000 distinct CDR3 sequences, around 7% being singletons. Sample: PBMCs, taken before TCRalphabeta/CD19-depleted stem cell transplant. The receptors derive from a boy aged 2 to 9 with acute lymphoblastic leukemia, due to receive a stem cell transplant.

This clonotype was observed at least ten times. CDR3 DNA sequence: TGTGCCAGCAGCCTGGGACTAGCGGGGGGCAAGCAGTACTTC. It specifies CASSLGLAGGKQYF. This chain connects TRBV12-3 or TRBV12-4 to TRBJ2-7; 15 nucleotides match TRBD2. Losses at the gene ends were 6 bases for V and 8 bases for J; bases not matched to a gene: 5. This CDR3 has 14 amino acids.

This clonotype occurred many times. The V call is TRBV7-9, the J call TRBJ2-3; D tentatively fits TRBD1 or TRBD2 (6 bases each). The V gene's germline CDR1 is SEHNR and CDR2 FQNEAQ (reference sequence). The germline V and J ends were trimmed by 7 bases and 0 bases, with 14 bases remaining between them. CDR3 length equals 15 residues. CDR3 loop: CASTPRGTSTDTQYF. CDR3 coding DNA: TGTGCCAGCACCCCACGGGGGACAAGCACAGATACGCAGTATTTT.

This clonotype was found many times. The gene calls are TRBV18 and TRBJ2-1; TRBD2 agrees at 10 bases. The J segment lost 5 bases and the V segment lost 2 bases, leaving 0 bases of the junction unmatched. The germline CDR1 and CDR2 sequences are KGHSH and LQKENI. The CDR3 runs to 14 residues. The CDR3 DNA sequence: TGTGCCAGCTCACCAAGCGGGAGGGACAATGAGCAGTTCTTC. Translating it yields CASSPSGRDNEQFF.

This clonotype occurred many times. CDR3 coding DNA: TGCGCCAGCAGCCAATCCCCAGGGGCCATGATGAACACTGAAGCTTTCTTT. It yields the protein CASSQSPGAMMNTEAFF. The chain employs TRBV4-3 and TRBJ1-1, with D tentatively TRBD1 (6 bases). The length of the CDR3 is 17 residues. Trimming shortened V by 2 bases and J by 0 bases, and 16 bases separated the two germline ends. CDR1 and CDR2 from the germline V gene are LGHNA and YSLEER.

Concerning this clonotype itself: Being one base from a much bigger clone, this may be a read error. No conserved phenylalanine or tryptophan is present at the end of the CDR3, so a read error is the likely explanation. The rearrangement uses TRBV5-1 and TRBJ2-1; D remains unclear. This CDR3 is built from 16 residues. Trimming pared 1 base from V and 4 bases from J, leaving 15 bases between. The germline gives CDR1 SGHRS, CDR2 YFSETQ. As DNA, the CDR3 is TGCGCCAGCAGCTTGATCGCGGTTAGGGTTTACAATGAGCAGTTCTAC. This translates into CASSLIAVRVYNEQFY.

This clonotype was detected only a few times. V usage is TRBV11-2 and J usage is TRBJ1-1; 11 bases are shared with TRBD1. There are 18 residues in the CDR3. The J segment lost 4 bases and the V segment lost 1 base, leaving 11 bases of the junction unmatched. Germline V lookup: CDR1 SGHAT, CDR2 FQNNGV. DNA of the CDR3: TGTGCCAGCAGCTTAGGGGGGACAGGGGGGAAAGCGCGCACTGAAGCTTTCTTT. It codes for CASSLGGTGGKARTEAFF.

The chain employs TRBV20-1 and TRBJ1-2; 7 bases line up with TRBD1. With V trimmed by 8 bases and J by 6 bases, 6 bases remained unmatched. This CDR3 has 11 residues. Germline CDR1 reads DFQATT; CDR2 reads SNEGSKA (reference sequence). The CDR3 loop reads CSRDRRNGYTF. DNA for the CDR3: TGCAGTCGGGACAGAAGGAATGGCTACACCTTC.

In its sample, this clonotype was seen many times. The CDR3 sequence is CSSTSRDEQFF. As DNA, the CDR3 is TGCAGCTCGACTAGCCGCGATGAGCAGTTCTTC. The V call is TRBV29-1, the J call TRBJ2-1, with 7 bases identical to TRBD2. Trimming removed 8 bases from V and 8 bases from J; junction bases left unmatched: 6. Looked up from germline, CDR1 is SQVTM and CDR2 is ANQGSEA. The CDR3 sequence is 11 residues long.

This chain uses TRBV7-6 with TRBJ2-1; 13 positions match TRBD2. The CDR3 sequence is 17 residues long. V was pared by 5 bases and J by 9 bases, with 13 bases of the junction left unmatched. The germline CDR1 and CDR2 sequences are SGHVS and FNYEAQ. The CDR3 DNA reads as TGTGCCAGCAGCCCCCGGCCCACTAGCGGGGGGGCTCTTGAGCAGTTCTTC. Translated, it gives CASSPRPTSGGALEQFF.

This clonotype was recorded at least ten times. The chain uses TRBV28 and TRBJ1-5; D is uncertain. The germline gives CDR1 MDHEN, CDR2 SYDVKM. V gave up 11 bases and J gave up 1 base, with 9 bases separating them. This CDR3 is built from 12 residues. The CDR3 DNA is TGTGCCTGCGCTGTGAGCAATCAGCCCCAGCATTTT. It yields the protein CACAVSNQPQHF. Full variable domain (outside the CDR3, taken from reference TRBV28 and TRBJ1-5): DVKVTQSSRYLVKRTGEKVFLECVQDMDHENMFWYRQDPGLGLRLIYFSYDVKMKEKGDIPEGYSVSREKKERFSLILESASTNQTSMYLCACAVSNQPQHFGDGTRLSIL.

This clonotype has only a few counts. The chain recombines TRBV30 with TRBJ2-1; 9 bases line up with TRBD1. The junction had 7 bases not matched to a gene; V was cut back by 2 bases and J by 8 bases. Germline V gene data show CDR1 as GTSNPN and CDR2 as SVGIG (reference sequence). The CDR3 contains 14 residues. The CDR3 DNA sequence: TGTGCCTGGAGTCGTACAGGGGGCATCGATGAGCAGTTCTTC. Its translation: CAWSRTGGIDEQFF.

This clonotype was seen repeatedly, ten times or more. The chain recombines TRBV5-5 with TRBJ2-3; 8 nucleotides match TRBD1. The CDR3 covers 14 residues. Germline CDR1 reads SGHKS; CDR2 reads YYEKEE (reference sequence). V lost 5 bases and J lost 5; bases outside the gene matches: 7. CDR3 sequence: CASSTQQGGDTQYF. The CDR3 region has the DNA TGTGCCAGCAGTACGCAACAGGGGGGAGATACGCAGTATTTT.

At least ten counts were recorded for this clonotype. The gene calls are TRBV3-1 and TRBJ2-7; D perhaps matches TRBD2 (7 bases). The V gene lost 5 bases and the J gene lost 5 bases, with 13 bases spanning the gap. The germline CDR1 and CDR2 sequences are LGHDT and YNNKEL (reference sequence). The CDR3 has 13 amino acids. CDR3: CASSRGGLHEQYF. The CDR3 DNA sequence: TGTGCCAGCAGCAGGGGGGGCCTCCACGAGCAGTACTTC.

This chain links TRBV19 with TRBJ1-5; D remains unclear. The CDR3 is 16 amino acids. The germline V and J ends were trimmed by 3 bases and 2 bases, with 14 bases remaining between them. The germline V gene encodes CDR1 LNHDA and CDR2 SQIVND (reference sequence). The CDR3 DNA reads as TGTGCCAGTAGTATTTTACGGGAGATGGGCAATCAGCCCCAGCATTTT. It specifies CASSILREMGNQPQHF. The whole variable domain, remainder taken from reference TRBV19 and TRBJ1-5, is DGGITQSPKYLFRKEGQNVTLSCEQNLNHDAMYWYRQDPGQGLRLIYYSQIVNDFQKGDIAEGYSVSREKKESFPLTVTSAQKNPTAFYLCASSILREMGNQPQHFGDGTRLSIL.

There are many counts of this clonotype. The J gene is TRBJ1-2, the V gene TRBV5-1; possible D gene TRBD1, 5 bases. V lost 4 bases and J 4 bases, leaving 20 bases between the germline ends. CDR1 and CDR2 from the germline V gene are SGHRS and YFSETQ. CDR3 length: 16 residues. As DNA, the CDR3 is TGCGCCAGCAGCCAGGGACGCTACGAGGACGGCTATGGCTACACCTTC. It is translated as CASSQGRYEDGYGYTF.

This clonotype was seen ten or more times. The chain recombines TRBV29-1 with TRBJ2-3, with D possibly TRBD1 on 6 matching bases. Germline lookup yields CDR1 SQVTM and CDR2 ANQGSEA. Trimming removed 3 bases from V and 2 bases from J, with 15 bases in between. This CDR3 has 15 residues. CDR3 nucleotide sequence: TGCAGCGTTGACCCGTCGGGACACCCCACAGATACGCAGTATTTT. This translates into CSVDPSGHPTDTQYF.